Listed here is a single TCR beta chain. The data derive from a study of T cell changes during pregnancy in multiple sclerosis. Repertoires were generated with immunoSEQ multiplex PCR, while TCRdb's copy carries only in-frame clones and drops some. The sample shows some 29,000 clones, roughly 90% of them seen only once. The source of this sequence is a female donor in good health, enrolled as a control in a pregnancy study. Material: CD4+ T cells from peripheral blood mononuclear cells, obtained in the first trimester of pregnancy.

In nucleotides, the CDR3 is TGTGCCACCGCGGCGGGACAGGGGGCGGATGGCTACACCTTC. Translating gives CATAAGQGADGYTF. The rearrangement links TRBV13 to TRBJ1-2; 12 positions match TRBD1. Germline CDR1 PRHDT, CDR2 FYEKMQ (reference sequence). CDR3 size: 14 residues. Losses at the gene ends were 10 bases for V and 6 bases for J; bases not matched to a gene: 9. The entire variable domain, with the rest obtained from reference TRBV13 and TRBJ1-2, is as follows: AAGVIQSPRHLIKEKRETATLKCYPIPRHDTVYWYQQGPGQDPQFLISFYEKMQSDKGSIPDRFSAQQFSDYHSELNMSSLELGDSALYFCATAAGQGADGYTFGSGTRLTVV.